These 25 T cell receptor beta chains share one sample of origin, sequenced in a study of blood T cell repertoires in COVID-19. The table came from immunoSEQ multiplex PCR; TCRdb's copy has only in-frame clones and leaves some out. The data hold over 250,000 clones, with roughly 90% observed a single time. The sequenced sample was PBMCs or T cells enriched from blood (not recorded which). Receptor source: a woman aged 30 to 39 who had recovered from COVID-19.

This clone was seen only once. V usage is TRBV9 and J usage is TRBJ1-1, with 9 bases identical to TRBD1. Germline CDR1 reads SGDLS; CDR2 reads YYNGEE. The CDR3 covers 16 residues. V was clipped by 0 bases and J by 5 bases; unmatched bases: 8. CDR3 nucleotides: TGTGCCAGCAGCGTAGGTAACAGGGGGCTGGGGACTGAAGCTTTCTTT. It specifies CASSVGNRGLGTEAFF. Using reference TRBV9 and TRBJ1-1 for the parts outside the CDR3, the full variable domain is DSGVTQTPKHLITATGQRVTLRCSPRSGDLSVYWYQQSLDQGLQFLIQYYNGEERAKGNILERFSAQQFPDLHSELNLSSLELGDSALYFCASSVGNRGLGTEAFFGQGTRLTVV.

This clone has just a few counts. The V and J genes are TRBV2 and TRBJ1-2; 7 bases are a match to TRBD1. The ends lost 5 bases at V and 8 bases at J; junction bases unmatched: 17. Germline-derived CDR1 and CDR2 are SNHLY and FYNNEI. This CDR3 contains 16 residues. The CDR3 DNA sequence: TGTGCCAGCAGTACCCATCAAGGACAGGCCGTTGAGGGCTACACCTTC. This sequence encodes CASSTHQGQAVEGYTF.

The chain recombines TRBV18 with TRBJ1-5; TRBD1 agrees at 7 bases. The V and J ends lost 3 bases and 0 bases, in that order; junction bases with no gene match: 8. CDR3 size: 17 residues. CDR1 is KGHSH and CDR2 is LQKENI in the germline V gene. The CDR3: CASSPNAPGGSNQPQHF. CDR3 nucleotides: TGTGCCAGCTCACCGAACGCGCCAGGGGGTAGCAATCAGCCCCAGCATTTT.

The V and J genes are TRBV7-2 and TRBJ2-2; D gene uncertain. V lost 5 bases and J lost 6, with 16 bases in between. Germline V gives CDR1 SGHTA, CDR2 FQGNSA. This CDR3 is 15 amino acids long. For the CDR3, the DNA is TGTGCCAGCAGCCTCCGAATAGCCGATGCCGGGGAGCTGTTTTTT. Its translation is CASSLRIADAGELFF. Together with reference TRBV7-2 and TRBJ2-2, the CDR3 gives the full variable domain: GAGVSQSPSNKVTEKGKDVELRCDPISGHTALYWYRQSLGQGLEFLIYFQGNSAPDKSGLPSDRFSAERTGGSVSTLTIQRTQQEDSAVYLCASSLRIADAGELFFGEGSRLTVL.

This clone came up a few times. The rearrangement links TRBV11-1 to TRBJ2-1; TRBD2 is a possible D gene (5 bases). Trimming pared 5 bases from V and 9 bases from J, leaving 11 bases between. This CDR3 is 12 amino acids long. Germline V CDR1 and CDR2: SGHAT, FQDESV (reference sequence). CDR3 sequence reads: CASSLNEGEQFF. The CDR3, as DNA: TGTGCCAGCAGCCTTAATGAGGGTGAGCAGTTCTTC. Based on the CDR3 plus reference TRBV11-1 and TRBJ2-1, the full variable domain is EAEVAQSPRYKITEKSQAVAFWCDPISGHATLYWYRQILGQGPELLVQFQDESVVDDSQLPKDRFSAERLKGVDSTLKIQPAELGDSAMYLCASSLNEGEQFFGPGTRLTVL.

The rearrangement uses TRBV2 and TRBJ2-5; 7 bases are a match to TRBD2. Germline-derived CDR1 and CDR2 are SNHLY and FYNNEI. The CDR3 length is 15 residues. V lost 8 bases to trimming and J lost 2 bases; unmatched junction nucleotides: 11. The CDR3 nucleotides are TGTGCCAGCGCCGGAGGGAGGGCGGCGCAAGAGACCCAGTACTTC. Its translation: CASAGGRAAQETQYF.

The chain couples TRBV28 to TRBJ2-4; tentatively, D is TRBD1 (5 bases). This CDR3 has 14 residues. Germline V gives CDR1 MDHEN, CDR2 SYDVKM. The germline V and J ends were trimmed by 4 bases and 7 bases, with 14 bases remaining between them. The CDR3 DNA is TGTGCCAGCAGTTCTTACATGACAGCTAACATTCAGTACTTC. Translating gives CASSSYMTANIQYF.

DNA for the CDR3: TGTGCCAGTGGCCTCAGCAATCAGCCCCAGCATTTT. Translating gives CASGLSNQPQHF. The chain is built from TRBV19 and TRBJ1-5; D remains unclear. V was trimmed by 8 bases and J by 1 base, leaving 6 bases between them. Germline-derived CDR1 and CDR2 are LNHDA and SQIVND (reference sequence). This CDR3 has 12 amino acids.

The chain is built from TRBV6-6 and TRBJ2-1; maybe TRBD2 (5 bases). The CDR3 is made up of 16 amino acids. Germline assignment: CDR1 MNHNY and CDR2 SVGAGI (reference sequence). Deletions cut 3 bases from V and 5 bases from J, with 17 bases between. The CDR3 spells CASSYAAGGSNNEQFF. The CDR3, as DNA: TGTGCCAGCAGTTATGCCGCCGGAGGCAGCAACAATGAGCAGTTCTTC.

The chain is built from TRBV30 and TRBJ2-3; D is possibly TRBD2 (6 bases). The CDR3 consists of 16 residues. Germline CDR1 and CDR2: GTSNPN and SVGIG (reference sequence). V lost 3 bases and J 0 bases, leaving 16 bases between the germline ends. This CDR3 is CAWSRGGGTSTDTQYF. CDR3 nucleotide sequence: TGTGCCTGGAGCAGAGGTGGCGGGACCAGCACAGATACGCAGTATTTT.

The chain combines TRBV7-3 with TRBJ2-1; 8 nucleotides line up with TRBD2. Germline-derived CDR1 and CDR2 are SGHTA and FQGTGA. Losses at the gene ends were 1 base for V and 9 bases for J; bases not matched to a gene: 8. The CDR3 length is 15 residues. CDR3 coding DNA: TGTGCCAGCAGCTTAATTACGGGAGGGCTGGGTGAGCAGTTCTTC. The encoded protein is CASSLITGGLGEQFF.

This chain uses TRBV30 with TRBJ2-5, with 8 bases fitting TRBD2. Trimming cost V 2 bases and J 4 bases; bases outside gene matches: 12. CDR1 is GTSNPN, CDR2 SVGIG, per germline (reference sequence). This CDR3 region has 16 residues. The DNA of the CDR3 is TGTGCCTGGAGTATTGAATCGGGAGGGAGAGGAGAGACCCAGTACTTC. This encodes CAWSIESGGRGETQYF. The full variable domain, completed using reference TRBV30 and TRBJ2-5, is SQTIHQWPATLVQPVGSPLSLECTVEGTSNPNLYWYRQAAGRGLQLLFYSVGIGQISSEVPQNLSASRPQDRQFILSSKKLLLSDSGFYLCAWSIESGGRGETQYFGPGTRLLVL.

The chain joins TRBV6-1 to TRBJ1-5; 7 nucleotides line up with TRBD1. With V trimmed by 0 bases and J by 6 bases, 5 bases remained unmatched. The CDR3 is 15 residues long. Germline lookup yields CDR1 MNHNS and CDR2 SASEGT. CDR3 coding DNA: TGTGCCAGCAGTGAAGCAGGGGGCTATTCTCAGCCCCAGCATTTT. Translation: CASSEAGGYSQPQHF.

The gene calls are TRBV7-9 and TRBJ1-5; TRBD1 might be the D (5 bases). The CDR3 loop spans 14 amino acids. Trimming removed 1 base from V and 4 bases from J, with 8 bases in between. Germline V CDR1 and CDR2: SEHNR, FQNEAQ (reference sequence). The CDR3 is CASSLGQPNQPQHF. The CDR3 DNA follows: TGTGCCAGCAGCTTAGGACAGCCAAATCAGCCCCAGCATTTT.

The chain combines TRBV9 with TRBJ2-3, with 7 bases fitting TRBD2. CDR1 is SGDLS, CDR2 YYNGEE, per germline. The CDR3 has 16 residues. The junction had 6 bases not matched to a gene; V was cut back by 0 bases and J by 2 bases. CDR3 sequence (DNA): TGTGCCAGCAGCGTAGGTGGGGCGGGAGACACAGATACGCAGTATTTT. This gives the protein CASSVGGAGDTDTQYF.

This clone has a single count. The rearrangement links TRBV2 to TRBJ1-5, with 7 bases that match TRBD1. V lost 11 bases to trimming and J lost 2 bases; unmatched junction nucleotides: 9. Germline CDR1 is SNHLY and CDR2 is FYNNEI. This CDR3 is built from 14 residues. The CDR3 DNA reads TGTGCCTCTAGGGGCGGACAGGGCAATCAGCCCCAGCATTTT. It is translated as CASRGGQGNQPQHF. The whole variable domain, filled in from reference TRBV2 and TRBJ1-5, reads EPEVTQTPSHQVTQMGQEVILRCVPISNHLYFYWYRQILGQKVEFLVSFYNNEISEKSEIFDDQFSVERPDGSNFTLKIRSTKLEDSAMYFCASRGGQGNQPQHFGDGTRLSIL.

The chain joins TRBV7-2 to TRBJ1-1; 8 bases are a match to TRBD1. This CDR3 region has 13 residues. The V and J ends lost 5 bases and 4 bases, in that order; junction bases with no gene match: 3. The germline V gene has CDR1 SGHTA and CDR2 FQGNSA. The CDR3 nucleotides read TGTGCCAGCAGCCTAGACAGGGGCACTGAAGCTTTCTTT. This codes for CASSLDRGTEAFF.

Written as DNA, the CDR3 is TGTGCCAGCAGTTTAAACAGGGGGTTCTATGGCTACACCTTC. Protein product: CASSLNRGFYGYTF. V and J are TRBV27 and TRBJ1-2, with TRBD1 matching over 8 bases. The CDR3 sequence is 14 residues long. Germline values: CDR1 MNHEY, CDR2 SMNVEV (reference sequence). Trimming took 2 bases from V and 4 from J; bases not matched to a gene: 3.

The V and J genes are TRBV4-1 and TRBJ1-5; 9 nucleotides line up with TRBD1. Germline assignment: CDR1 MGHRA and CDR2 YSYEKL. The V segment lost 2 bases and the J segment 4 bases; nucleotides outside the gene matches: 6. The CDR3 length is 16 residues. CDR3 loop: CASSQQDRGRNQPQHF. The CDR3 nucleotides are TGCGCCAGCAGCCAACAGGACAGGGGAAGGAATCAGCCCCAGCATTTT.

This clone was counted once. The chain has TRBV5-1 and TRBJ2-5; D ambiguous. The CDR3 covers 14 residues. Per the germline V gene, CDR1 is SGHRS and CDR2 is YFSETQ. V was trimmed by 2 bases and J by 0 bases, leaving 8 bases between them. Here the CDR3 DNA reads TGCGCCAGCAGCTTCAACTCTTACCAAGAGACCCAGTACTTC. It encodes CASSFNSYQETQYF. Full variable domain (outside the CDR3, taken from reference TRBV5-1 and TRBJ2-5): KAGVTQTPRYLIKTRGQQVTLSCSPISGHRSVSWYQQTPGQGLQFLFEYFSETQRNKGNFPGRFSGRQFSNSRSEMNVSTLELGDSALYLCASSFNSYQETQYFGPGTRLLVL.

The rearrangement joins TRBV4-3 to TRBJ2-1, with D unresolved. V gave up 0 bases and J gave up 6 bases, with 6 bases separating them. CDR3 length: 13 residues. Germline V CDR1 and CDR2: LGHNA, YSLEER. CDR3 in DNA: TGCGCCAGCAGCCAAGAAGTAGCCAATGAGCAGTTCTTC. This sequence encodes CASSQEVANEQFF.

The rearrangement links TRBV5-1 to TRBJ2-7, with a weak D call TRBD1 (7 bases). V lost 4 bases to trimming and J lost 3 bases, with 17 bases between them. Looked up from germline, CDR1 is SGHRS and CDR2 is YFSETQ. This CDR3 comprises 15 residues. The CDR3 sequence is CASSIGGTADYEQYF. In DNA form, the CDR3 reads TGCGCCAGCAGCATAGGCGGGACAGCGGACTACGAGCAGTACTTC.

The V call is TRBV15, the J call TRBJ2-1; 8 nucleotides line up with TRBD1. Germline CDR1 and CDR2: LNHNV and YYDKDF (reference sequence). Trimming at V came to 0 bases and at J to 1 base, leaving 5 bases not matched to a gene. This CDR3 is 17 amino acids long. The CDR3 reads CATSRDSTGGSYNEQFF. CDR3 DNA: TGTGCCACCAGCAGAGATTCCACAGGGGGATCCTACAATGAGCAGTTCTTC.

In the case of this clone: Other DNA sequences within the sample encode an identical CDR3. The chain has TRBV28 and TRBJ1-1; no clear D. Germline CDR1 is MDHEN and CDR2 is SYDVKM. Between the trimmed V and J ends, which lost 2 bases and 1 base, there was a span of 5 bases. CDR3 length: 13 residues. Written as DNA, the CDR3 is TGTGCCAGCAGTTTAACGGGGAACACTGAAGCTTTCTTT. Amino acids: CASSLTGNTEAFF.

The V call is TRBV5-5, the J call TRBJ1-3, with D uncertain. Germline CDR1 SGHKS, CDR2 YYEKEE (reference sequence). Trimming removed 0 bases from V and 0 bases from J, with 7 bases in between. CDR3 length: 15 amino acids. CDR3 coding DNA: TGTGCCAGCAGCTTGGAAGTCAGCTCTGGAAACACCATATATTTT. Translation: CASSLEVSSGNTIYF.